This paragraph covers one T cell receptor (beta chain) sequence. Only in-frame clones appear in the TCRdb table, and some are missing; sequencing was by immunoSEQ multiplex PCR. The top ten clones hold over 2% of a sample with roughly 86,000 clones, roughly 92% of them seen once. CDR3 length: 15 amino acids. The germline V and J ends were trimmed by 8 bases and 5 bases, with 21 bases remaining between them. Per germline, CDR1 MDHEN and CDR2 SYDVKM. This specimen comes from a study of T cell changes during pregnancy in multiple sclerosis. The sequencing here drew on peripheral blood, taken in the first trimester of pregnancy. The chain has TRBV28 and TRBJ2-5, with D perhaps TRBD2 (7 bases). This TCR was recovered from a female donor with multiple sclerosis, enrolled in a pregnancy study. The chain's CDR3 is CASGGGVFRGETQYF. CDR3 nucleotides: TGTGCCAGCGGAGGGGGGGTTTTCAGAGGGGAGACCCAGTACTTC.